One and the same sample provided the 5 T cell receptor beta chains below, sequenced in a study of blood T cell repertoires in COVID-19. Only in-frame clones appear in the TCRdb table, and some are missing; sequencing was by immunoSEQ multiplex PCR. This table has almost 400,000 clones, around nine tenths appearing once. What was sequenced was PBMCs or T cells enriched from blood (not recorded which). These receptors were obtained from a woman in her twenties or thirties with acute COVID-19.

Points on this clone: The sample contains more than one DNA sequence encoding this CDR3. The rearrangement links TRBV30 to TRBJ1-1, with no clear D. Germline V gene lookup returns CDR1 GTSNPN and CDR2 SVGIG (reference sequence). Deletions cut 0 bases from V and 1 base from J, with 6 bases between. This CDR3 contains 13 residues. The CDR3 spells CAWSVRGNTEAFF. In nucleotides, the CDR3 is TGTGCCTGGAGTGTCCGGGGGAACACTGAAGCTTTCTTT.

This clone has only one observation. This sequence joins TRBV27 and TRBJ1-3; TRBD1 matches 7 bases. V lost 2 bases and J lost 4; bases outside the gene matches: 2. Germline loops: CDR1 MNHEY, CDR2 SMNVEV (reference sequence). The CDR3 extends over 14 amino acids. Here the CDR3 reads CASSLTGAGNTIYF. As DNA, the CDR3 is TGTGCCAGCAGTTTAACAGGGGCCGGAAACACCATATATTTT.

The chain employs TRBV6-2 or TRBV6-3 and TRBJ2-3, with 12 nucleotides matching TRBD2. V shed 2 bases, J shed 5 bases, and the junction held 8 bases outside the gene matches. The CDR3 runs 17 residues. The germline V gene encodes CDR1 MNHEY and CDR2 SVGEGT. The CDR3 is CASSYGSSGGARDTQYF. The CDR3 bases are TGTGCCAGCAGTTACGGGTCTAGCGGGGGGGCCAGAGATACGCAGTATTTT.

This clone was detected once. The V and J genes are TRBV30 and TRBJ1-3, with 9 bases that match TRBD1. Germline V lookup: CDR1 GTSNPN, CDR2 SVGIG (reference sequence). The J segment lost 5 bases and the V segment lost 2 bases, leaving 10 bases of the junction unmatched. The CDR3 runs 16 residues. CDR3 in amino acids: CAWSYTWDRARNTIYF. The CDR3 region has the DNA TGTGCCTGGAGTTACACCTGGGACAGGGCTAGAAACACCATATATTTT.

The rearrangement uses TRBV12-3 or TRBV12-4 and TRBJ1-5; 7 bases fit TRBD1. V was pared by 6 bases and J by 2 bases, with 1 base of the junction left unmatched. CDR3 length equals 13 residues. DNA for the CDR3: TGTGCCAGCAGAGGGGGCGGCAATCAGCCCCAGCATTTT. Translated: CASRGGGNQPQHF.